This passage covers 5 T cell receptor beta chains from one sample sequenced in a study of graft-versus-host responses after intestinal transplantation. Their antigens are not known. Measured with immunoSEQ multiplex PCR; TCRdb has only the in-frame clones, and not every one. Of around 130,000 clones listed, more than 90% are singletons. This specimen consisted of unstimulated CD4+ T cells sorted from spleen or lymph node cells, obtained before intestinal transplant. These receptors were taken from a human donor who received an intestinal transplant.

CDR3 in DNA: TGTGCCAGCAGCTTGGCTGAATGGACAACCGGCTACACCTTC. Translation gives CASSLAEWTTGYTF. V usage is TRBV5-6 and J usage is TRBJ1-2; D may be TRBD1 (5 bases). Germline CDR1 and CDR2: SGHDT and YYEEEE. V was pared by 0 bases and J by 8 bases, with 14 bases between. CDR3 length: 14 amino acids.

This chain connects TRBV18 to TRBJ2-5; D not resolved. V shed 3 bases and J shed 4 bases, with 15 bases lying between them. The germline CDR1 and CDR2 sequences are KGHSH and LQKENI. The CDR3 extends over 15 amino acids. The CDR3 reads CASSPNSKRAETQYF. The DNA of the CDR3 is TGTGCCAGCTCACCTAACTCGAAAAGGGCAGAGACCCAGTACTTC. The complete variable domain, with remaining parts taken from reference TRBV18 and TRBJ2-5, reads NAGVMQNPRHLVRRRGQEARLRCSPMKGHSHVYWYRQLPEEGLKFMVYLQKENIIDESGMPKERFSAEFPKEGPSILRIQQVVRGDSAAYFCASSPNSKRAETQYFGPGTRLLVL.

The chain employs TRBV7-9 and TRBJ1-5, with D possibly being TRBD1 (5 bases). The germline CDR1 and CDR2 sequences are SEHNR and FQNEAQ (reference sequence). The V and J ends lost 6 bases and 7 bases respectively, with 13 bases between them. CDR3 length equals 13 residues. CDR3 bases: TGTGCCAGCAGTTCACGGGGGAACCAGCCCCAGCATTTT. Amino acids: CASSSRGNQPQHF.

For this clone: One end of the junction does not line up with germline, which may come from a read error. CDR3 in DNA: TGTGCCAGCAGTCCGTATGGTTACCCGATACAAAGTCGGGCCAACATCCTGACTTTC. This sequence encodes CASSPYGYPIQSRANILTF. The chain uses TRBV2 and TRBJ2-6, with D unresolved. Per germline, CDR1 SNHLY and CDR2 FYNNEI. This CDR3 comprises 19 residues.

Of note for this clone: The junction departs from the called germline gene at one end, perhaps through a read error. CDR3 bases: TGTGCCAGCAGATTAAGCCCGACAGGGGGCAGTGAGCAGTTCTTC. It yields the protein CASRLSPTGGSEQFF. The chain employs TRBV7-3 and TRBJ2-1; TRBD1 matches at 10 bases. This CDR3 spans 15 amino acids. Germline CDR1 reads SGHTA; CDR2 reads FQGTGA.